The TCR beta chain under discussion was sequenced for a study of T cells in Graves' hyperthyroidism and ophthalmopathy. Regions amplified from RNA transcripts were the TCR beta CDR3 regions. The TCR CDR3 first-round RT-PCR relied on the HTBI primer set. A single record per CDR3 protein comes from TCRdb applying MiXCR to the multiplex PCR reads. The profile covers roughly 720,000 distinct CDR3 sequences, with around 15% appearing a single time and 15% to 19% taken by the ten largest. This clonotype has at least ten counts. Germline V gene lookup returns CDR1 ENHRY and CDR2 SYGVKD. CDR3 size: 11 residues. Trimming took off 6 bases at V and 6 bases at J, with 9 bases between the two ends. Diagnoses were made from clinical symptoms, serum measures (thyroxine and TRAb), thyroid ultrasound and orbital computed tomography.

The source is a man aged 50 or older with Graves' hyperthyroidism. Sequences were obtained from blood. This chain connects TRBV10-3 to TRBJ2-7; D is perhaps TRBD2 (5 bases). As DNA, the CDR3 is TGTGCCATCAGGGAAGGGAGCGAGCAGTACTTC. This codes for CAIREGSEQYF.